Listed below are T cell receptor beta chains from one sample, sequenced in a study of blood T cell repertoires in COVID-19. Only in-frame clones appear in the TCRdb table, and some are missing; sequencing was by immunoSEQ multiplex PCR. The table lists roughly 260,000 clones, around nine tenths of them singletons. Sequencing was performed on peripheral blood. The receptors stem from a man in his forties who had recovered from COVID-19. The conserved cysteine and the conserved F or W are not part of the CDR3 here. Each record gives: V gene, J gene, D gene, CDR3 protein. The D gene is left open where the match is weak.

TRBV29-1	TRBJ2-7	TRBD1	SVERGQVRY
TRBV6-5	TRBJ2-7	NA	ASSNQLVRRQY
TRBV10-3	TRBJ2-3	TRBD2	ATKTSSGTDTQY
TRBV15	TRBJ1-2	TRBD1	ATSRDQWKGRGLQTYGYT
TRBV7-2	TRBJ1-2	NA	ASSLGRGTPRGGYT
TRBV13	TRBJ1-2	NA	ASSQDGQHDRGYT
TRBV19	TRBJ1-2	NA	ASSIYGGFDYGYT
TRBV9	TRBJ1-2	NA	ASSERGYGYT
TRBV7-9	TRBJ2-7	TRBD2	ASSPLAGVTHEQY
TRBV5-8	TRBJ1-5	NA	ASSLAFRGGQPQH
TRBV5-4	TRBJ1-2	NA	ASSPLGDGGYT
TRBV19	TRBJ1-2	NA	ASSMLRAVDGYT
TRBV15	TRBJ1-5	NA	ATSHEANNQPQH
TRBV2	TRBJ2-7	NA	ASNNPYYEQY
TRBV6-5	TRBJ2-3	NA	ASSTNTDTQY
TRBV11-3	TRBJ2-1	TRBD2	ASSRTSGSSEQF
TRBV10-3	TRBJ2-1	TRBD2	AISEGRGGRDEQF
TRBV5-4	TRBJ1-6	NA	ASSLKGVDSPLH
TRBV4-2	TRBJ2-2	NA	ASSQTLTGTQTGELF
TRBV7-2	TRBJ2-3	NA	ASSLPRDRAHDTQY
TRBV7-2	TRBJ2-7	NA	ASSLTGRVSYEQY
TRBV7-3	TRBJ2-1	NA	ASSLIGGSGYEQF
TRBV3-1/TRBV3-2	TRBJ1-4	NA	ASSYRAAGSEKLF
TRBV15	TRBJ2-7	NA	ATSRDPGSYEQY
TRBV5-1	TRBJ1-1	TRBD1	ASSGTGGTEAF
TRBV19	TRBJ2-1	TRBD1	ASSWAGGHNEQF
TRBV7-2	TRBJ2-1	NA	ASSLTTSLSYNEQF
TRBV29-1	TRBJ1-1	NA	SVDPVGSTEAF
TRBV7-2	TRBJ1-1	NA	ASSLGGMDTEAF
TRBV5-1	TRBJ2-1	TRBD2	ASSVTSGTYNEQF
TRBV5-4	TRBJ1-1	NA	ASSLDPGAAEAF
TRBV27	TRBJ1-5	NA	ASSLGTSLNQPQH
TRBV5-1	TRBJ2-1	TRBD2	ASSLAAGNEQF
TRBV6-5	TRBJ1-1	NA	ASSYGGSIHTEAF
TRBV7-9	TRBJ2-2	NA	ASSWNRVGGELF
TRBV6-2/TRBV6-3	TRBJ2-1	TRBD1	ASSRPQGVSYNEQF
TRBV15	TRBJ1-1	TRBD1	ATSRGANSGGETNSGLNTEAF
TRBV15	TRBJ1-5	NA	ATSLQGPYQPQH
TRBV5-1	TRBJ1-3	TRBD1	ASTPTGLSGNTIY
TRBV7-8	TRBJ2-7	TRBD1	ASSFNRGLSYEQY
TRBV7-9	TRBJ1-1	NA	ASSYPAGVSAEAF
TRBV2	TRBJ2-5	TRBD2	ASSEAVLAGTETQY
TRBV3-1/TRBV3-2	TRBJ1-1	NA	ASSQANEAF
TRBV11-3	TRBJ2-1	TRBD2	ASSLDGRGGIDEQF